The next 6 T cell receptor beta chains were all read from a single sample in a study of CD8 T cells in ankylosing spondylitis. General study results and limits: The study identified a TCR beta motif of several highly homologous variants that appeared characteristic of ankylosing spondylitis blood.

TCRdb fed the 5' RACE reads into MiXCR, producing one record per CDR3 protein. The sample holds a few hundred thousand distinct CDR3 sequences, about 22% seen once. Their cognate antigens are unknown. What was sequenced was blood, either unsorted or a sorted T cell fraction (not recorded which). All receptors come from a male donor with ankylosing spondylitis.

The chain carries TRBV5-4 and TRBJ2-1, with a possible D match to TRBD1 (6 bases). Trimming took 4 bases from V and 8 from J, leaving 22 bases between them. This CDR3 has 16 amino acids. Germline CDR1 is SGHNT and CDR2 is YYREEE (reference sequence). The CDR3 region has the DNA TGTGCCAGCAGCCCCCAGGGGCGGGTAGGGCTACATGAGCAGTTCTTC. Amino acids: CASSPQGRVGLHEQFF.

The chain is built from TRBV7-3 and TRBJ2-3; a possible D gene is TRBD2 (6 bases). Per germline, CDR1 SGHTA and CDR2 FQGTGA. This CDR3 is 15 amino acids long. V was shortened by 2 bases and J by 4 bases, with 13 bases between the two germline ends. The CDR3 loop is CASSLEIGEADTQYF. Written as DNA, the CDR3 is TGTGCCAGCAGCTTAGAGATCGGGGAGGCAGATACGCAGTATTTT.

This clonotype was detected a few times. The rearrangement joins TRBV4-1 to TRBJ2-5; D remains ambiguous. The CDR3 loop spans 15 amino acids. Germline lookup yields CDR1 MGHRA and CDR2 YSYEKL. V shed 0 bases and J shed 2 bases, with 10 bases lying between them. The CDR3 sequence is CASSQDNRLQETQYF. The CDR3 region has the DNA TGCGCCAGCAGCCAAGATAACAGACTGCAAGAGACCCAGTACTTC.

This clonotype was seen more than once but under ten times. The chain uses TRBV11-3 and TRBJ2-2; no definite D call. Trimming removed 6 bases from V and 0 bases from J, with 8 bases in between. In germline, CDR1 is SGHNT, CDR2 YENEEA. The CDR3 has 14 residues. The CDR3 sequence is CASRWTSNTGELFF. Here the CDR3 DNA reads TGTGCCAGCAGGTGGACCTCGAACACCGGGGAGCTGTTTTTT.

This rearrangement joins TRBV6-2 or TRBV6-3 to TRBJ1-1, with D unclear. Trimming removed 2 bases from V and 3 bases from J, with 7 bases in between. The CDR3 covers 13 residues. Germline CDR1 is MNHEY and CDR2 is SVGEGT. The CDR3 nucleotides read TGTGCCAGCAGTTACGAGGGAGACACTGAAGCTTTCTTT. As protein: CASSYEGDTEAFF.

This clonotype has at least ten counts. The V and J genes are TRBV28 and TRBJ2-7, with TRBD2 matching over 11 bases. V was pared by 6 bases and J by 2 bases, with 0 bases of the junction left unmatched. The CDR3 covers 13 residues. The germline gives CDR1 MDHEN, CDR2 SYDVKM. The CDR3 region has the DNA TGTGCCAGCAGGACTAGCGGGACCTACGAGCAGTACTTC. Encoded protein: CASRTSGTYEQYF.